Listed below are T cell receptor beta chains from one sample, sequenced in a study of neoadjuvant anti-PD-1 for oral cavity cancer. TCRdb's table, derived via immunoSEQ multiplex PCR, lists solely in-frame clones and lacks some. The sample comprises 84,000 or so clones, 70% to 85% of which are singletons, and about 3.4% rests with the top ten. Specimen: PBMCs, collected before nivolumab (anti-PD-1) treatment. These receptors all come from a person aged 40-85 years with oral cavity squamous cell carcinoma. Each CDR3 is given with its conserved first and last residue. D genes are given only for firm matches. Where a row states a size, it is once, few, many or the class of an expanded clone; other rows omit it.

v_gene: TRBV2
d_gene: .
abundance: .
j_gene: TRBJ2-3
CDR3aa: CASSDGPDTQYF
CDR3nt: TGTGCCAGCAGTGACGGCCCAGATACGCAGTATTTT

v_gene: TRBV30
d_gene: TRBD1
abundance: .
j_gene: TRBJ2-7
CDR3aa: CAWRGQGLGQYF
CDR3nt: TGTGCCTGGAGGGGACAGGGTTTAGGGCAGTACTTC

v_gene: TRBV6-1
d_gene: .
abundance: .
j_gene: TRBJ1-2
CDR3aa: CASSEDKARVGGYTF
CDR3nt: TGTGCCAGCAGTGAAGATAAGGCCAGGGTGGGTGGCTACACCTTC

v_gene: TRBV11-2
d_gene: .
abundance: .
j_gene: TRBJ2-3
CDR3aa: CASSLRGLLLSTDTQYF
CDR3nt: TGTGCCAGCAGCTTAAGGGGCCTTTTACTGAGCACAGATACGCAGTATTTT

v_gene: TRBV14
d_gene: .
abundance: .
j_gene: TRBJ2-1
CDR3aa: CASSQDMGRLGEQFF
CDR3nt: TGTGCCAGCAGCCAAGATATGGGAAGGTTAGGGGAGCAGTTCTTC

v_gene: TRBV6-5
d_gene: TRBD1
abundance: .
j_gene: TRBJ2-1
CDR3aa: CATRPGQRAYNEQFF
CDR3nt: TGTGCCACCAGACCGGGACAGAGAGCCTACAATGAGCAGTTCTTC

v_gene: TRBV11-2
d_gene: TRBD1
abundance: .
j_gene: TRBJ1-1
CDR3aa: CASSFARDRDAFF
CDR3nt: TGTGCCAGCAGCTTCGCCCGGGACAGGGACGCTTTCTTT

v_gene: TRBV10-3
d_gene: .
abundance: .
j_gene: TRBJ1-2
CDR3aa: CAISEDRPYGYTF
CDR3nt: TGTGCCATCAGTGAAGACAGGCCCTATGGCTACACCTTC

v_gene: TRBV5-4
d_gene: TRBD2
abundance: .
j_gene: TRBJ2-3
CDR3aa: CASSSGGSGLTDTQYF
CDR3nt: TGTGCCAGCAGCTCTGGGGGTAGCGGGCTGACAGATACGCAGTATTTT

v_gene: TRBV6-5
d_gene: .
abundance: few
j_gene: TRBJ1-5
CDR3aa: CATRARANSNQPQHF
CDR3nt: TGTGCCACTCGGGCGAGGGCTAATAGCAATCAGCCCCAGCATTTT

v_gene: TRBV6-1
d_gene: .
abundance: .
j_gene: TRBJ1-1
CDR3aa: CASSGRGTEAFF
CDR3nt: TGTGCCAGCAGTGGCAGGGGCACTGAAGCTTTCTTT

v_gene: TRBV7-9
d_gene: .
abundance: .
j_gene: TRBJ2-1
CDR3aa: CASSLDQASRFF
CDR3nt: TGTGCCAGCAGCTTAGACCAGGCTAGTAGGTTCTTC

v_gene: TRBV5-6
d_gene: TRBD2
abundance: .
j_gene: TRBJ2-7
CDR3aa: CASSSGWDSGRAGYEQYF
CDR3nt: TGTGCCAGCAGCTCAGGGTGGGATAGCGGGAGGGCCGGGTACGAGCAGTACTTC

v_gene: TRBV9
d_gene: .
abundance: .
j_gene: TRBJ2-3
CDR3aa: CASSLGPVWNTQYF
CDR3nt: TGTGCCAGCAGCCTCGGACCAGTATGGAATACGCAGTATTTT

v_gene: TRBV7-6
d_gene: TRBD1
abundance: .
j_gene: TRBJ1-4
CDR3aa: CASSRTGSGEKLFF
CDR3nt: TGTGCCAGCAGCAGGACAGGGTCGGGTGAAAAACTGTTTTTT

v_gene: TRBV7-9
d_gene: TRBD1
abundance: few
j_gene: TRBJ1-5
CDR3aa: CASSLASGTGYNQPQHF
CDR3nt: TGTGCCAGCAGCTTAGCTTCCGGGACAGGCTACAATCAGCCCCAGCATTTT

v_gene: TRBV19
d_gene: .
abundance: .
j_gene: TRBJ1-5
CDR3aa: CASSMSVSRDTNQPQHF
CDR3nt: TGTGCCAGTAGTATGTCCGTTAGCCGGGACACCAATCAGCCCCAGCATTTT

v_gene: TRBV5-1
d_gene: TRBD1
abundance: .
j_gene: TRBJ2-3
CDR3aa: CASSAGQAGDTQYF
CDR3nt: TGCGCCAGCAGCGCGGGACAGGCTGGAGATACGCAGTATTTT

v_gene: TRBV27
d_gene: .
abundance: .
j_gene: TRBJ1-2
CDR3aa: CASSTTVANYGYTF
CDR3nt: TGTGCCAGCAGCACGACAGTAGCTAACTATGGCTACACCTTC

v_gene: TRBV14
d_gene: .
abundance: .
j_gene: TRBJ1-2
CDR3aa: CASSQDRGYYGYTF
CDR3nt: TGTGCCAGCAGCCAAGACCGGGGGTACTATGGCTACACCTTC

v_gene: TRBV10-3
d_gene: .
abundance: .
j_gene: TRBJ2-3
CDR3aa: CAISESTTDTQYF
CDR3nt: TGTGCCATCAGTGAGTCGACGACAGATACGCAGTATTTT

v_gene: TRBV6-5
d_gene: .
abundance: .
j_gene: TRBJ1-1
CDR3aa: CASSPDRGGTEAFF
CDR3nt: TGTGCCAGCAGCCCTGACAGAGGGGGCACTGAAGCTTTCTTT

v_gene: TRBV6-5
d_gene: TRBD1
abundance: .
j_gene: TRBJ2-2
CDR3aa: CASSLRGPNTGELFF
CDR3nt: TGTGCCAGCAGCCTCAGGGGGCCTAACACCGGGGAGCTGTTTTTT

v_gene: TRBV2
d_gene: .
abundance: once
j_gene: TRBJ1-2
CDR3aa: CATYDSGEGYTF
CDR3nt: TGTGCCACCTACGACAGTGGTGAGGGCTACACCTTC

v_gene: TRBV6-5
d_gene: .
abundance: .
j_gene: TRBJ1-1
CDR3aa: CASSLLQAAEAFF
CDR3nt: TGTGCCAGCAGTTTACTTCAGGCTGCTGAAGCTTTCTTT

v_gene: TRBV6-6
d_gene: .
abundance: .
j_gene: TRBJ1-4
CDR3aa: CASRAGSLEKLFF
CDR3nt: TGTGCCAGCAGAGCCGGGTCCTTAGAAAAACTGTTTTTT

v_gene: TRBV9
d_gene: .
abundance: .
j_gene: TRBJ2-3
CDR3aa: CASSVEGGTQYF
CDR3nt: TGTGCCAGCAGCGTAGAGGGGGGTACGCAGTATTTT

v_gene: TRBV30
d_gene: .
abundance: .
j_gene: TRBJ2-7
CDR3aa: CAWSEGTPPSYEQYF
CDR3nt: TGTGCCTGGAGTGAGGGGACTCCTCCTTCCTACGAGCAGTACTTC

v_gene: TRBV5-6
d_gene: .
abundance: .
j_gene: TRBJ2-1
CDR3aa: CASSRRGVSYNEQFF
CDR3nt: TGTGCCAGCAGCCGGAGGGGAGTCTCCTACAATGAGCAGTTCTTC

v_gene: TRBV30
d_gene: TRBD2
abundance: .
j_gene: TRBJ2-3
CDR3aa: CAWSVGLAGGPRSTDTQYF
CDR3nt: TGTGCCTGGAGTGTGGGACTAGCGGGAGGGCCTCGAAGCACAGATACGCAGTATTTT

v_gene: TRBV6-6
d_gene: TRBD1
abundance: .
j_gene: TRBJ2-1
CDR3aa: CASSTRTGGTNEQFF
CDR3nt: TGTGCCAGCTCTACTAGGACAGGGGGCACCAATGAGCAGTTCTTC

v_gene: TRBV10-3
d_gene: .
abundance: .
j_gene: TRBJ1-2
CDR3aa: CAISRVSGTTYGYTF
CDR3nt: TGTGCCATCAGTAGGGTTAGTGGGACAACATATGGCTACACCTTC

v_gene: TRBV6-5
d_gene: TRBD1
abundance: once
j_gene: TRBJ2-5
CDR3aa: CASRTQGGAQYF
CDR3nt: TGTGCCAGCAGGACACAGGGGGGCGCCCAGTACTTC